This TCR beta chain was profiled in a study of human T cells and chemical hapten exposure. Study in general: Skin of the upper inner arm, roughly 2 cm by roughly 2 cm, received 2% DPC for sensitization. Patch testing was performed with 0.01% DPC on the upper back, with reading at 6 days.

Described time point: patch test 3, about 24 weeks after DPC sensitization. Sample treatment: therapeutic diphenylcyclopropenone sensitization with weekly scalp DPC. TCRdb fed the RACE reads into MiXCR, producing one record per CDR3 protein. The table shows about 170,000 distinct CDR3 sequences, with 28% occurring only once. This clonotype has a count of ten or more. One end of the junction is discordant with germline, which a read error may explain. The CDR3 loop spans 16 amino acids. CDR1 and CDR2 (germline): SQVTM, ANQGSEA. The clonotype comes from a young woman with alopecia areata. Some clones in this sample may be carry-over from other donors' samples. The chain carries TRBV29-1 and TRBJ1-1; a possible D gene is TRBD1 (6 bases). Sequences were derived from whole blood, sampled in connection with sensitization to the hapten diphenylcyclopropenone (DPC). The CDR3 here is CSVEDVAGAWNAEAFF. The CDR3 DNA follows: TGCAGCGTTGAAGATGTTGCAGGGGCGTGGAACGCTGAAGCTTTCTTT.